These T cell receptor beta chains were read from a single sample in a study of blood T cell repertoires in COVID-19. Clones were read by immunoSEQ multiplex PCR, and TCRdb kept only the in-frame ones, dropping some. The sample contains about 88,000 clones, 70% to 90% of which appear only once. Sequenced: peripheral blood. These receptors came from a woman aged 80 or over with acute or convalescent COVID-19. CDR3s include the opening cysteine and the closing phenylalanine or tryptophan. The D gene is left open where the match is weak. Clone size is stated in some rows and not others, as once, few, many or a class when expanded.

J: TRBJ1-1
V: TRBV12-5
size: NA
D: NA
CDR3: CASAKSGSLTEAFF
DNA: TGTGCTAGTGCCAAATCCGGGTCCCTTACTGAAGCTTTCTTT

J: TRBJ1-2
V: TRBV7-3
size: NA
D: NA
CDR3: CASSLSATSESYTF
DNA: TGTGCCAGCAGCTTATCGGCAACGAGCGAGAGCTACACCTTC

J: TRBJ1-6
V: TRBV10-3
size: NA
D: TRBD1
CDR3: CAISDGQGADSPLHF
DNA: TGTGCCATCAGTGACGGACAGGGGGCTGATTCACCCCTCCACTTT

J: TRBJ2-3
V: TRBV30
size: NA
D: TRBD2
CDR3: CAWSGGLAGDTQYF
DNA: TGTGCCTGGAGTGGAGGGCTAGCGGGAGATACGCAGTATTTT

J: TRBJ1-3
V: TRBV4-1
size: once
D: NA
CDR3: CASSPLWQGLDGNTIYF
DNA: TGCGCCAGCAGCCCCCTTTGGCAGGGGCTTGATGGAAACACCATATATTTT

J: TRBJ2-1
V: TRBV19
size: NA
D: NA
CDR3: CASRSLASSYNEQFF
DNA: TGTGCCAGTAGGTCTCTAGCCAGCTCCTACAATGAGCAGTTCTTC

J: TRBJ1-1
V: TRBV4-1
size: NA
D: NA
CDR3: CASSQGQQSNTEAFF
DNA: TGCGCCAGCAGCCAAGGACAGCAAAGCAACACTGAAGCTTTCTTT

J: TRBJ1-1
V: TRBV29-1
size: NA
D: TRBD1
CDR3: CSGGQGLDTEAFF
DNA: TGCAGCGGGGGACAGGGGCTGGACACTGAAGCTTTCTTT

J: TRBJ1-2
V: TRBV29-1
size: NA
D: NA
CDR3: CSANEGKDLANYGYTF
DNA: TGCAGCGCTAACGAGGGAAAGGACCTAGCTAACTATGGCTACACCTTC

J: TRBJ2-5
V: TRBV3-1/TRBV3-2
size: NA
D: TRBD2
CDR3: CASSRRGGETQYF
DNA: TGTGCCAGCAGCCGACGGGGGGGAGAGACCCAGTACTTC

J: TRBJ1-3
V: TRBV7-2
size: NA
D: NA
CDR3: CASSFPILFTNRGNTIYF
DNA: TGTGCCAGCAGCTTCCCCATTCTTTTCACTAATCGAGGAAACACCATATATTTT

J: TRBJ2-1
V: TRBV27
size: NA
D: TRBD2
CDR3: CASSKSGGAYNEQFF
DNA: TGTGCCAGCAGCAAGAGCGGGGGGGCTTACAATGAGCAGTTCTTC

J: TRBJ2-2
V: TRBV12-5
size: few
D: NA
CDR3: CASGSGNTGELFF
DNA: TGTGCTAGTGGTTCGGGGAACACCGGGGAGCTGTTTTTT

J: TRBJ1-6
V: TRBV2
size: NA
D: NA
CDR3: CASSESRGYSPLHF
DNA: TGTGCCAGCAGTGAGTCCCGGGGATATTCACCCCTCCACTTT

J: TRBJ2-7
V: TRBV19
size: NA
D: TRBD2
CDR3: CASSAESGTKTYEQYF
DNA: TGTGCCAGTAGTGCAGAGTCCGGGACTAAAACCTACGAGCAGTACTTC

J: TRBJ2-7
V: TRBV28
size: NA
D: NA
CDR3: CASSFSGQGSYEQYF
DNA: TGTGCCAGCAGTTTTTCAGGGCAGGGTTCCTACGAGCAGTACTTC

J: TRBJ2-1
V: TRBV19
size: few
D: TRBD2
CDR3: CASSQTSGGYNEQFF
DNA: TGTGCCAGTAGTCAGACTAGCGGGGGGTACAATGAGCAGTTCTTC

J: TRBJ1-2
V: TRBV24-1
size: NA
D: NA
CDR3: CATSDPRSGEVYGYTF
DNA: TGTGCCACCAGTGATCCGCGATCCGGGGAAGTCTATGGCTACACCTTC

J: TRBJ1-3
V: TRBV11-2
size: once
D: NA
CDR3: CASSTNDYSGNTIYF
DNA: TGTGCCAGCAGCACAAATGACTACTCTGGAAACACCATATATTTT

J: TRBJ1-6
V: TRBV7-2
size: NA
D: TRBD1
CDR3: CASSTPGQGPYNSPLHF
DNA: TGTGCCAGCAGCACACCGGGACAGGGGCCCTATAATTCACCCCTCCACTTT

J: TRBJ1-2
V: TRBV2
size: NA
D: TRBD1
CDR3: CASSETGGYGYTF
DNA: TGTGCCAGCAGTGAAACAGGGGGCTATGGCTACACCTTC

J: TRBJ2-2
V: TRBV10-1
size: NA
D: NA
CDR3: CASSESGRGSTGELFF
DNA: TGCGCCAGCAGTGAATCAGGGAGGGGGAGCACCGGGGAGCTGTTTTTT

J: TRBJ2-1
V: TRBV5-1
size: NA
D: NA
CDR3: CASSLEVQQSGNEQFF
DNA: TGCGCCAGCAGCTTAGAGGTGCAGCAATCGGGCAATGAGCAGTTCTTC

J: TRBJ2-2
V: TRBV29-1
size: NA
D: TRBD1
CDR3: CSVEVGTVNTGELFF
DNA: TGCAGCGTTGAAGTCGGGACAGTGAACACCGGGGAGCTGTTTTTT

J: TRBJ2-1
V: TRBV29-1
size: NA
D: NA
CDR3: CSVESPRSDEQFF
DNA: TGCAGCGTTGAGTCCCCCCGATCGGATGAGCAGTTCTTC

J: TRBJ1-3
V: TRBV19
size: NA
D: NA
CDR3: CASSVADTIYF
DNA: TGTGCCAGTAGTGTGGCGGACACCATATATTTT

J: TRBJ2-1
V: TRBV28
size: NA
D: TRBD1
CDR3: CASSPRQGFVSNEQFF
DNA: TGTGCCAGCAGTCCCCGACAGGGGTTTGTGTCCAATGAGCAGTTCTTC

J: TRBJ2-2
V: TRBV19
size: NA
D: NA
CDR3: CASSIGDRWAYTGELFF
DNA: TGTGCCAGTAGTATCGGGGATAGATGGGCTTACACCGGGGAGCTGTTTTTT

J: TRBJ1-5
V: TRBV7-2
size: NA
D: NA
CDR3: CASSLDRRLNQPQHF
DNA: TGTGCCAGCAGCTTAGATCGCAGGCTCAATCAGCCCCAGCATTTT

J: TRBJ1-1
V: TRBV30
size: NA
D: TRBD1
CDR3: CAWRKDRVLPEAFF
DNA: TGTGCCTGGAGAAAGGACAGGGTGTTGCCTGAAGCTTTCTTT

J: TRBJ2-3
V: TRBV6-2/TRBV6-3
size: once
D: NA
CDR3: CASSDGGAAGDTQYF
DNA: TGTGCCAGCAGTGATGGGGGGGCCGCTGGGGATACGCAGTATTTT

J: TRBJ2-1
V: TRBV7-8
size: NA
D: NA
CDR3: CASSAATRHEQFF
DNA: TGTGCCAGCAGCGCAGCGACTAGACATGAGCAGTTCTTC

J: TRBJ2-1
V: TRBV7-3
size: NA
D: TRBD2
CDR3: CASSLRVAGAGEQFF
DNA: TGTGCCAGCAGCTTAAGGGTAGCGGGAGCGGGCGAGCAGTTCTTC

J: TRBJ1-2
V: TRBV28
size: NA
D: NA
CDR3: CASSLTGPGYGYTF
DNA: TGTGCCAGCAGTTTAACAGGACCAGGCTATGGCTACACCTTC

J: TRBJ2-2
V: TRBV18
size: NA
D: NA
CDR3: CASSPQGVAGELFF
DNA: TGTGCCAGCTCACCACAAGGGGTTGCCGGGGAGCTGTTTTTT

J: TRBJ2-2
V: TRBV9
size: NA
D: NA
CDR3: CASSVAGVGTGELFF
DNA: TGTGCCAGCAGCGTAGCGGGAGTGGGCACCGGGGAGCTGTTTTTT

J: TRBJ2-2
V: TRBV12-3/TRBV12-4
size: NA
D: TRBD2
CDR3: CASRGTKNGELFF
DNA: TGTGCCAGCCGGGGGACTAAGAACGGGGAGCTGTTTTTT

J: TRBJ2-7
V: TRBV29-1
size: NA
D: NA
CDR3: CSVEDYVGQGSF
DNA: NA

J: TRBJ2-7
V: TRBV19
size: NA
D: NA
CDR3: CALTLGGTGVRVQYF
DNA: TGTGCCTTAACGCTCGGGGGGACAGGTGTCCGGGTGCAGTACTTC

J: TRBJ2-1
V: TRBV5-4
size: once
D: TRBD2
CDR3: CASSLGGLVRNEQFF
DNA: TGTGCCAGCAGCTTGGGGGGACTAGTGAGGAATGAGCAGTTCTTC

J: TRBJ1-1
V: TRBV13
size: NA
D: NA
CDR3: CASSSLTGNLLNTEAFF
DNA: TGTGCCAGCAGCTCCCTGACTGGTAACCTCTTGAACACTGAAGCTTTCTTT

J: TRBJ2-7
V: TRBV27
size: NA
D: TRBD2
CDR3: CASSFWRGDLVPHRSEQYF
DNA: TGTGCCAGCAGTTTTTGGCGGGGGGACCTAGTCCCGCATAGGAGCGAGCAGTACTTC

J: TRBJ2-3
V: TRBV7-2
size: NA
D: NA
CDR3: CASSLGWRDTQYF
DNA: TGTGCCAGCAGCTTAGGATGGAGGGATACGCAGTATTTT

J: TRBJ2-1
V: TRBV6-2/TRBV6-3
size: NA
D: TRBD1
CDR3: CASSYSRGPTGDEQFF
DNA: TGTGCCAGCAGTTACTCTAGGGGCCCGACAGGGGATGAGCAGTTCTTC

J: TRBJ1-2
V: TRBV5-6
size: NA
D: NA
CDR3: CASSFQGRIDGYTF
DNA: TGTGCCAGCAGCTTCCAGGGTCGTATTGATGGCTACACCTTC

J: TRBJ1-3
V: TRBV19
size: NA
D: TRBD1
CDR3: CASSRTGGTGNTIYF
DNA: TGTGCCAGTTCCCGGACAGGGGGGACAGGAAACACCATATATTTT

J: TRBJ2-3
V: TRBV14
size: NA
D: NA
CDR3: CASSQAVGTDTQYF
DNA: TGTGCCAGCAGCCAAGCGGTAGGCACAGATACGCAGTATTTT

J: TRBJ1-5
V: TRBV28
size: NA
D: NA
CDR3: CASRKETGNQPQHF
DNA: TGTGCCAGCAGGAAGGAAACAGGGAATCAGCCCCAGCATTTT

J: TRBJ2-5
V: TRBV7-6
size: NA
D: TRBD1
CDR3: CASSLVLTGTGLKTQYF
DNA: TGTGCCAGCAGCTTAGTCCTGACGGGGACAGGCTTGAAGACCCAGTACTTC